What follows is one T cell receptor (beta chain) and its context. Antigen unknown. The sample belongs to a study of type 1 regulatory T cells. Study-wide points: Tr1 cells had a more restricted TCR repertoire than non-Tr1 cells.

Germline V gene lookup returns CDR1 MDHEN and CDR2 SYDVKM. The CDR3 runs to 13 residues. With 5 bases removed from V and 9 bases from J, the gap between germline ends came to 14 bases. MiXCR, run by TCRdb on the reads, gives a single entry per CDR3 protein. This table has 55,000 to 65,000 distinct CDR3 sequences, 62% appearing once. The V gene is TRBV28, the J gene TRBJ1-5, with D possibly TRBD1 on 5 matching bases. This TCR was sampled from a human donor in good health. Sequenced material: cultured non-Tr1 T cells, either the whole culture or a sorted T cell fraction (not recorded which). The CDR3 spells CASSPLGTRPQHF. The CDR3 coding sequence is TGTGCCAGCAGTCCTCTCGGGACCCGGCCCCAGCATTTT.